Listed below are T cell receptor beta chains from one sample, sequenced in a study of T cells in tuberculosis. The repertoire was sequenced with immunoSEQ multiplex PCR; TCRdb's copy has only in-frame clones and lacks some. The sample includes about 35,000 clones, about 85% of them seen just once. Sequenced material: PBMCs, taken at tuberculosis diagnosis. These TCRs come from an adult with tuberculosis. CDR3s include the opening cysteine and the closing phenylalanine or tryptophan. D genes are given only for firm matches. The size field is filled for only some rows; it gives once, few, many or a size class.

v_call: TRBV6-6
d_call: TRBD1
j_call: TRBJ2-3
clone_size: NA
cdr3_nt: TGTGCCAGCAGTCCCAGACAGGGGAGCACAGATACGCAGTATTTT
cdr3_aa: CASSPRQGSTDTQYF

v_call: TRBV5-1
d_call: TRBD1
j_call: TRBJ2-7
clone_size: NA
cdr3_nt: TGCGCCAGCAGCTTGGAAGAGGGGGCCCACGAGCAGTACTTC
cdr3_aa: CASSLEEGAHEQYF

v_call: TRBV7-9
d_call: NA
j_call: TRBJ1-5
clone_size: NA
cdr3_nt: TGTGCCAGCAGCCCCGGGAGGGGCGGCAATCAGCCCCAGCATTTT
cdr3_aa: CASSPGRGGNQPQHF

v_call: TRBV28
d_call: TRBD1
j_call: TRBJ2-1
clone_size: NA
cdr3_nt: TGTGCCAGCCGCCCCCGGGCCGGCCAGGGGGCCTCCTACAATGAGCAGTTCTTC
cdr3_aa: CASRPRAGQGASYNEQFF

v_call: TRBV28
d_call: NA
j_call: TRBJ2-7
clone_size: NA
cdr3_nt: TGTGCCAGCAAAGTGGCACAGACCGGCGAGCAGTACTTC
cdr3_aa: CASKVAQTGEQYF

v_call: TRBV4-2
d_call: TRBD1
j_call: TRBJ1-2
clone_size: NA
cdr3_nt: TGTGCCAGCAGCCCCTTAGCTACAGGGGAGGGCTACACCTTC
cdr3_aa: CASSPLATGEGYTF

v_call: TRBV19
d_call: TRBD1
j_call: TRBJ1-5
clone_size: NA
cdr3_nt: TGTGCCAGTAAACCGGGACAGGGGGCTTGGCCCCAGCATTTT
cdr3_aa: CASKPGQGAWPQHF

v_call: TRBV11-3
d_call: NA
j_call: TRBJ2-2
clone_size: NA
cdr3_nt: TGTGCCAGCAGGTTTAGAACCGGGGAGCTGTTTTTT
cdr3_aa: CASRFRTGELFF

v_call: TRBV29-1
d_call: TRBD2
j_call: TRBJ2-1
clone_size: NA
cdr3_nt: TGCAGCGCCCGCGGGGGGATTAGCGGGAGTTTCGGCAATGAGCAGTTCTTC
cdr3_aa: CSARGGISGSFGNEQFF

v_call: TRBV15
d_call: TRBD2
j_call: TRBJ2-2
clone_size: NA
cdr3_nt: TGTGCCACCAGCAGACATCCGGGACTAGTGGGCACCGGGGAGCTGTTTTTT
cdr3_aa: CATSRHPGLVGTGELFF

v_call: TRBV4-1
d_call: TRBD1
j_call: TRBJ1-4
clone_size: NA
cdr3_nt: TGCGCCAGCAGCCAAGTGGACAGGGATGAAAAACTGTTTTTT
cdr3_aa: CASSQVDRDEKLFF

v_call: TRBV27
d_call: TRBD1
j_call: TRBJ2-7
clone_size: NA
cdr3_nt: TGTGCCAGCAGAACCCGACAGGGGGACGAGCAGTACTTC
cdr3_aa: CASRTRQGDEQYF

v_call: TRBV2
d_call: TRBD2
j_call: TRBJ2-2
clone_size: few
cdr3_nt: TGTGCCAGCAGTAAACTAGCGGCGAACACCGGGGAGCTGTTTTTT
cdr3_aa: CASSKLAANTGELFF

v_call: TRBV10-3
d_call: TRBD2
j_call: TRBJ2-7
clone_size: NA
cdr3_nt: TGTGCCATCAGCGGGACTAGCGGATCCTACGAGCAGTACTTC
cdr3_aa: CAISGTSGSYEQYF

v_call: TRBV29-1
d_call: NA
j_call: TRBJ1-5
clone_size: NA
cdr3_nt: TGCAGCGTCCGAAACTCCGGTCAGCCCCAGCATTTT
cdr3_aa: CSVRNSGQPQHF

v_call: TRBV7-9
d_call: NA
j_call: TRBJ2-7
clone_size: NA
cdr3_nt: TGTGCCAGCAGCTTAAGCTCCATGTGGGAGCCATCCTACGAGCAGTACTTC
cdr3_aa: CASSLSSMWEPSYEQYF

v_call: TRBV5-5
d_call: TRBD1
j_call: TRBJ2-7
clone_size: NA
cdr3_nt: TGTGCCAGCAGCTTGGGAACCGGGACAGGGGCGAGGGAGCAGTACTTC
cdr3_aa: CASSLGTGTGAREQYF

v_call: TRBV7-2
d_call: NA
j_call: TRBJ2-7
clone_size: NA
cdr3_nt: TGTGCCAGCAGCGAAATGGGACACCTCTACGAGCAGTACTTC
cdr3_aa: CASSEMGHLYEQYF

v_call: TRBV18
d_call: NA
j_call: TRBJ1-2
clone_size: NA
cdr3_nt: TGTGCCAGCTCACCACCGACCGGGGATGGCTACACCTTC
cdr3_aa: CASSPPTGDGYTF

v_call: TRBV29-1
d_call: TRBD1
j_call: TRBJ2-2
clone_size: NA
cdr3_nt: TGCAGCGTTGAATTAGGGACAGGGGGGTCCGGGGAGCTGTTTTTT
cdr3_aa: CSVELGTGGSGELFF

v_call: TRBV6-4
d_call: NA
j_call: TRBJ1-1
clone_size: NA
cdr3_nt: TGTGCCAGCAGTGTCGCACAGAACACTGAAGCTTTCTTT
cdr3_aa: CASSVAQNTEAFF

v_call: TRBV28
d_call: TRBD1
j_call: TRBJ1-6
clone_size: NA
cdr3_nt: TGTGCCAGCAGCCCCGACAGGGCTATTGGTAATTCACCCCTCCACTTT
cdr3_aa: CASSPDRAIGNSPLHF

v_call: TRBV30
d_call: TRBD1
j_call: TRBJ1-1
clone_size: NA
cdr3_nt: TGTGCCTGGACCCCAGGGGGGACTTCGGGCACTGAAGCTTTCTTT
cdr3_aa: CAWTPGGTSGTEAFF

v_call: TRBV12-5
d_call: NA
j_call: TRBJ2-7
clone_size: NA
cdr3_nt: TGTGCTAGTGGTTTGGGTACAGGCTCCGAGCAGTACTTC
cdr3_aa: CASGLGTGSEQYF

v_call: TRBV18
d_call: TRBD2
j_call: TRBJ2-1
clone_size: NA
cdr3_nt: TGTGCCAGCTCACCATACCATAGACTAGCGCCCATCTACAATGAGCAGTTCTTC
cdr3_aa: CASSPYHRLAPIYNEQFF

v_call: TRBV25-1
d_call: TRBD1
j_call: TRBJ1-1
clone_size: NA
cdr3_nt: TGTGCCAGCAGTCACGGGACAGGGGGTCCTGAAGCTTTCTTT
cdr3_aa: CASSHGTGGPEAFF

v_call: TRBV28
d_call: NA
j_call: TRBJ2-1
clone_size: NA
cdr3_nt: TGTGCCAGCAAGGCAGGGATGAATGAGCAGTTCTTC
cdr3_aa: CASKAGMNEQFF

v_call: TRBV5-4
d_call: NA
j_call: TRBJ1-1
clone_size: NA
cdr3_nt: TGTGCCAGCAGCTACCTGGGACAAAAAAACACTGAAGCTTTCTTT
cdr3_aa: CASSYLGQKNTEAFF

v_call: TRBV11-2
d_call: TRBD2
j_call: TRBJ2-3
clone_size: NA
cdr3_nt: TGTGCCAGCTCCAGCGGGGGGGCACAGGATACGCAGTATTTT
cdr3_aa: CASSSGGAQDTQYF

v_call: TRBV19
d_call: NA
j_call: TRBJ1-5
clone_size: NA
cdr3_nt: TGTGCCAGTAGTATAGACCCAGGGGACTATAGCAATCAGCCCCAGCATTTT
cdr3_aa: CASSIDPGDYSNQPQHF

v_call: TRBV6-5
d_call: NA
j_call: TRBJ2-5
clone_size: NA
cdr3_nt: TGTGCCAGCTCCCCCACACAAGAGACCCAGTACTTC
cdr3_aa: CASSPTQETQYF

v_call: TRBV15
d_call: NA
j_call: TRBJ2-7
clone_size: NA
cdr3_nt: TGTGCCACCAGCTCCCAAGGGGTGCAGTACTTC
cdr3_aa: CATSSQGVQYF

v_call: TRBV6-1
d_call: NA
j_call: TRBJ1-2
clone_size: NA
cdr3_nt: TGTGCCAGCAGTGAGGCCCAGGGAGGCGGTGGCTACACCTTC
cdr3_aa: CASSEAQGGGGYTF

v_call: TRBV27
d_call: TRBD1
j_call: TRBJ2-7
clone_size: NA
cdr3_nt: TGTGCCAGCAGTTTGGTAGGGGGCGGCAGGGAGCAGTACTTC
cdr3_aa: CASSLVGGGREQYF

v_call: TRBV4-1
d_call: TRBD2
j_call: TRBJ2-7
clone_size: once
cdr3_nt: TGCGCCAGCAGCCAAATAGGGGCGGGGGGTACCGAGCAGTACTTC
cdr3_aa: CASSQIGAGGTEQYF

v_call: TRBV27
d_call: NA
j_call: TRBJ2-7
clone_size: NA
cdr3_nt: TGTGCCAGCAGTTTTAGCAGCTCCTACGAGCAGTACTTC
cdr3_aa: CASSFSSSYEQYF

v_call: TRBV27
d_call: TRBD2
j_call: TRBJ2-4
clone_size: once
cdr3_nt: TGTGCCAGCAGTATATGGGGGGGAGCCAAAAACATTCAGTACTTC
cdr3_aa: CASSIWGGAKNIQYF

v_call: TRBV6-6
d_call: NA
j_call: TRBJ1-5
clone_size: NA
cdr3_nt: TGTGCCAGCATTCTTGGTGGGGCAGGGCATCAGCCCCAGCATTTT
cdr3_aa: CASILGGAGHQPQHF